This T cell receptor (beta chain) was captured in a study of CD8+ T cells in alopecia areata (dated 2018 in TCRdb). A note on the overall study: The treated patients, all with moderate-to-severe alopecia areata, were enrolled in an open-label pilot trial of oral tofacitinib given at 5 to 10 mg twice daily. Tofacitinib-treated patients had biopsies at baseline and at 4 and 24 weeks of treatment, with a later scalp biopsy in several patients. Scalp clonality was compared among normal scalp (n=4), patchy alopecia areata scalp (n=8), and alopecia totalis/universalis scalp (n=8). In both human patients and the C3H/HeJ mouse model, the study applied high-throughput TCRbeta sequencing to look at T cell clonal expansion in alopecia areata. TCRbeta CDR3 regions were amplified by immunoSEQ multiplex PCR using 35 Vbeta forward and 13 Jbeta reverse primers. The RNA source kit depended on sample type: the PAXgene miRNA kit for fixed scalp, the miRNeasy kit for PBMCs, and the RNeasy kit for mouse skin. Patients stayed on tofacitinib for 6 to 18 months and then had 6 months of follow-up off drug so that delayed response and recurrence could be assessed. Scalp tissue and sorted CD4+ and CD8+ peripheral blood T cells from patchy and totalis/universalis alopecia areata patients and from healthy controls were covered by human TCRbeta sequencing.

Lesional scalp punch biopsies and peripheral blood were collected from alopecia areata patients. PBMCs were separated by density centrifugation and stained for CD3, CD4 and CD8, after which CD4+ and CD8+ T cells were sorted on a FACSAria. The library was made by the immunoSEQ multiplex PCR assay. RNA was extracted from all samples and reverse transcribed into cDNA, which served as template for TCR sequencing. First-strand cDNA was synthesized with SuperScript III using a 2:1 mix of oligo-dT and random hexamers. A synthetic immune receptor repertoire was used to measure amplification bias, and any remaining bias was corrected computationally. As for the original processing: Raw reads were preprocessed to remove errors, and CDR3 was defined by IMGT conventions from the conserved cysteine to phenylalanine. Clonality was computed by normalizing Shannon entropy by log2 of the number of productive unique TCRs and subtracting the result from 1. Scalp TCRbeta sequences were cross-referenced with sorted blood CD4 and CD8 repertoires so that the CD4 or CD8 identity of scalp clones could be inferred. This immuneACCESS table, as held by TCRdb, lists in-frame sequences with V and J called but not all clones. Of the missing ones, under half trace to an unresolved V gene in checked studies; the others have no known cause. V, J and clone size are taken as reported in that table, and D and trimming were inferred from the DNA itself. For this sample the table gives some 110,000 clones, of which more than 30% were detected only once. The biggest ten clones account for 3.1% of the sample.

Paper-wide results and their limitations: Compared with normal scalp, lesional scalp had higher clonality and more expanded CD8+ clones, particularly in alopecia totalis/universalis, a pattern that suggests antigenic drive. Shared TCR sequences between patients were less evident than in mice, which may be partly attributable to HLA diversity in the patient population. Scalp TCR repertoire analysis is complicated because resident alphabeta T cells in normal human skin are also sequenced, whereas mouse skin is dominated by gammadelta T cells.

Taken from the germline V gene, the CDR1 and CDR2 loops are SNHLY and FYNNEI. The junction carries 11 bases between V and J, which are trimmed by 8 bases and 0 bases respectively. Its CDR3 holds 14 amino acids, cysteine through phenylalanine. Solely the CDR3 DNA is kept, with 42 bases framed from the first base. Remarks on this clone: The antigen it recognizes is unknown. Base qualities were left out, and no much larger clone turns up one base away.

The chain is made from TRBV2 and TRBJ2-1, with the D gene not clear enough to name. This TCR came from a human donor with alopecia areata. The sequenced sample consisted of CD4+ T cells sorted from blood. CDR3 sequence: CASLQRPSYNEQFF. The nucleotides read TGTGCCAGCCTACAGCGCCCCTCCTACAATGAGCAGTTCTTC.